What follows describes a single TCR beta chain. Deletions cut 4 bases from V and 2 bases from J, with 12 bases between. The CDR3 is made up of 14 amino acids. Germline CDR1 and CDR2: GTSNPN and SVGIG (reference sequence). PCR amplification relied on 60 Vbeta primers (plus 13 Jbeta primers). Assay used: immunoSEQ multiplex PCR; TCRdb lists only in-frame clones, some missing. The sample shows 100,000 to 150,000 clones, around four fifths of them seen only once. The source of the sample is a study of cytomegalovirus exposure and HLA in healthy donors. The chain couples TRBV30 to TRBJ1-5; the D gene is possibly TRBD1 (6 bases). The sequenced sample consisted of PBMCs. This sequence was found in a boy younger than 18 in good health and CMV-seronegative. The CDR3, as DNA: TGTGCCTGGACCACAGGGTCAGGCAATCAGCCCCAGCATTTT. Translation: CAWTTGSGNQPQHF.